A selection of T cell receptor beta chains follows, all from one sample in a study of vaccination effects on CD4 cells after COVID-19. Libraries were prepared by immunoSEQ multiplex PCR; TCRdb keeps only in-frame clonotypes and omits some of them. The sample has about 69,000 clones, about 74% seen once. Antigens for these TCRs are unknown. The sample was CD4+ T cells from PBMCs cultured with HCoV-229E spike peptides, taken after COVID-19 vaccination. Source of these receptors: a human donor who received a COVID-19 vaccine. CDR3s include the opening cysteine and the closing phenylalanine or tryptophan. The order of the fields is clone size, J gene, D gene, V gene, CDR3 length, CDR3 protein, CDR3 DNA. A D gene is named only where the DNA matches it firmly. Expanded clones are given a class, and other clones once, few, many or no size at all.

abundance: NA
j_gene: TRBJ1-4
d_gene: NA
v_gene: TRBV28
len: 13
CDR3aa: CASTFGDAEKLFF
CDR3nt: TGTGCCAGTACTTTCGGGGATGCTGAAAAACTGTTTTTT

abundance: few
j_gene: TRBJ1-1
d_gene: TRBD1
v_gene: TRBV12-3/TRBV12-4
len: 13
CDR3aa: CASSRGQGVEAFF
CDR3nt: TGTGCCAGCAGTAGAGGTCAGGGGGTTGAAGCTTTCTTT

abundance: NA
j_gene: TRBJ2-3
d_gene: NA
v_gene: TRBV5-1
len: 14
CDR3aa: CASSLRQDGDTQYF
CDR3nt: TGCGCCAGCAGCCTGAGACAGGACGGAGATACGCAGTATTTT

abundance: NA
j_gene: TRBJ1-2
d_gene: NA
v_gene: TRBV5-4
len: 14
CDR3aa: CASSWTNSNYGYTF
CDR3nt: TGTGCCAGCAGCTGGACAAATTCTAACTATGGCTACACCTTC

abundance: NA
j_gene: TRBJ2-1
d_gene: TRBD1
v_gene: TRBV5-1
len: 17
CDR3aa: CASSSAPPGQGNNEQFF
CDR3nt: TGCGCCAGCAGCTCGGCCCCTCCGGGACAGGGTAACAATGAGCAGTTCTTC

abundance: NA
j_gene: TRBJ2-2
d_gene: NA
v_gene: TRBV5-1
len: 13
CDR3aa: CASSLDFTGELFF
CDR3nt: TGCGCCAGCAGCTTAGATTTCACCGGGGAGCTGTTTTTT

abundance: NA
j_gene: TRBJ2-5
d_gene: NA
v_gene: TRBV5-4
len: 14
CDR3aa: CASSLAGAGETQYF
CDR3nt: TGTGCCAGCAGCTTGGCGGGGGCGGGTGAGACCCAGTACTTC

abundance: NA
j_gene: TRBJ2-4
d_gene: NA
v_gene: TRBV4-1
len: 16
CDR3aa: CASSQEAGTGFDIQYF
CDR3nt: TGCGCCAGCAGCCAAGAGGCAGGGACCGGATTCGACATTCAGTACTTC

abundance: NA
j_gene: TRBJ2-5
d_gene: TRBD1
v_gene: TRBV9
len: 15
CDR3aa: CASSVSGGAGETQYF
CDR3nt: TGTGCCAGCAGCGTCTCAGGGGGCGCCGGGGAGACCCAGTACTTC

abundance: NA
j_gene: TRBJ2-1
d_gene: NA
v_gene: TRBV19
len: 13
CDR3aa: CASSMVADNEQFF
CDR3nt: TGTGCCAGTAGTATGGTCGCTGACAATGAGCAGTTCTTC

abundance: once
j_gene: TRBJ2-5
d_gene: TRBD1
v_gene: TRBV7-7
len: 14
CDR3aa: CASSATGGGETQYF
CDR3nt: TGTGCCAGCAGCGCCACAGGGGGCGGGGAGACCCAGTACTTC

abundance: once
j_gene: TRBJ2-2
d_gene: NA
v_gene: TRBV6-5
len: 15
CDR3aa: CATDDSLFDTGELFF
CDR3nt: TGTGCCACCGATGACAGCCTTTTCGACACCGGGGAGCTGTTTTTT

abundance: NA
j_gene: TRBJ1-6
d_gene: NA
v_gene: TRBV4-3
len: 13
CDR3aa: CASSPNYNSPLHF
CDR3nt: TGCGCCAGCAGCCCAAACTATAATTCACCCCTCCACTTT

abundance: NA
j_gene: TRBJ2-5
d_gene: NA
v_gene: TRBV4-2
len: 14
CDR3aa: CASSQKGEARGQYF
CDR3nt: TGTGCCAGCAGCCAAAAGGGGGAGGCTCGGGGCCAGTACTTC

abundance: NA
j_gene: TRBJ1-1
d_gene: NA
v_gene: TRBV6-1
len: 13
CDR3aa: CASSEHGQREAFF
CDR3nt: TGTGCCAGCAGTGAGCACGGACAGCGAGAAGCTTTCTTT

abundance: NA
j_gene: TRBJ1-2
d_gene: NA
v_gene: TRBV5-1
len: 14
CDR3aa: CASSLKQGPIGYTF
CDR3nt: TGCGCCAGCAGCTTGAAACAGGGCCCCATTGGCTACACCTTC

abundance: NA
j_gene: TRBJ2-2
d_gene: TRBD2
v_gene: TRBV6-5
len: 14
CDR3aa: CASRLAGGTGELFF
CDR3nt: TGTGCCAGCAGGCTAGCGGGGGGGACCGGGGAGCTGTTTTTT

abundance: NA
j_gene: TRBJ2-3
d_gene: NA
v_gene: TRBV5-1
len: 15
CDR3aa: CASSRAGDTTDTQYF
CDR3nt: TGCGCCAGCAGCCGCGCAGGGGACACCACAGATACGCAGTATTTT

abundance: NA
j_gene: TRBJ2-1
d_gene: TRBD1
v_gene: TRBV11-3
len: 17
CDR3aa: CASSPRRGQGAYNEQFF
CDR3nt: TGTGCCAGCAGCCCCCGTAGGGGACAGGGGGCTTACAATGAGCAGTTCTTC

abundance: once
j_gene: TRBJ1-2
d_gene: TRBD1
v_gene: TRBV7-8
len: 14
CDR3aa: CASSRDRGSYGYTF
CDR3nt: TGTGCCAGCAGCCGTGACAGGGGATCGTATGGCTACACCTTC